This entry lists 32 T cell receptor beta chains sequenced from one sample in a study of shared clonotypes between healthy human individuals. Sequencing used immunoSEQ multiplex PCR; TCRdb keeps in-frame clones, though not all of them. The table has roughly 2,300,000 clones, around 92% seen once. The sample taken for sequencing was naive CD4+ T cells from PBMCs. Subset defined: CD45RA+ positively selected. The receptors come from a young man in good health. Some clones in this sample may be carry-over from other donors' samples.

The chain recombines TRBV27 with TRBJ1-6; the D gene is possibly TRBD1 (6 bases). CDR3 length equals 16 residues. V was shortened by 6 bases and J by 0 bases, with 12 bases between the two germline ends. Germline CDR1 MNHEY, CDR2 SMNVEV (reference sequence). In DNA form, the CDR3 reads TGTGCCAGCAGCGGCGACAGGAGCTCCTATAATTCACCCCTCCACTTT. It translates to CASSGDRSSYNSPLHF.

The chain is built from TRBV27 and TRBJ2-3, with TRBD1 matching 10 bases. The CDR3 contains 17 residues. With 6 bases clipped from V and 4 bases from J, the junction kept 13 bases outside the gene matches. Germline V lookup: CDR1 MNHEY, CDR2 SMNVEV (reference sequence). In nucleotides, the CDR3 is TGTGCCAGCAGGAGACAGGGGGCGTCGGACGCGGCAGATACGCAGTATTTT. This sequence encodes CASRRQGASDAADTQYF.

J is TRBJ1-3 and V is TRBV2; no reliable D call. Trimming left V 6 bases short and J 0 bases short, with 12 bases between. Germline V gives CDR1 SNHLY, CDR2 FYNNEI. CDR3 length: 15 residues. The CDR3 DNA is TGTGCCAGCAGACTACGGTACAGCTCTGGAAACACCATATATTTT. Translated, it gives CASRLRYSSGNTIYF.

The chain has TRBV6-5 and TRBJ1-6; 9 bases are a match to TRBD1. CDR3 length: 14 amino acids. The germline gives CDR1 MNHEY, CDR2 SVGAGI. V was pared by 5 bases and J by 7 bases, with 3 bases of the junction left unmatched. CDR3 bases: TGTGCCAGCAGTAAGGACAGGGGAAATTCACCCCTCCACTTT. This sequence encodes CASSKDRGNSPLHF.

The rearrangement links TRBV30 to TRBJ2-5; D ambiguous. The germline gives CDR1 GTSNPN, CDR2 SVGIG (reference sequence). The V and J ends lost 3 bases and 5 bases respectively, with 7 bases between them. The CDR3 runs to 11 residues. CDR3 residues: CAWSSEETQYF. CDR3 DNA sequence: TGTGCCTGGAGCAGTGAGGAGACCCAGTACTTC.

The CDR3 nucleotides read TGTGCCAGCAGCCCGGACTCGAACACCGGGGAGCTGTTTTTT. Translating it yields CASSPDSNTGELFF. The genes are TRBV7-2 and TRBJ2-2, with a possible D match to TRBD2 (5 bases). Per germline, CDR1 SGHTA and CDR2 FQGNSA. Trimming took 5 bases from V and 0 from J, leaving 7 bases between them. The CDR3 loop spans 14 amino acids.

This chain uses TRBV5-1 with TRBJ2-3; D gene ambiguous. CDR1 and CDR2 (germline): SGHRS, YFSETQ. This CDR3 has 15 amino acids. Trimming stripped 1 base from V and 0 bases from J, with 9 bases between. The CDR3 DNA is TGCGCCAGCAGCTTGTTACCCTCTAGCACAGATACGCAGTATTTT. Protein product: CASSLLPSSTDTQYF. Drawing the rest from reference TRBV5-1 and TRBJ2-3, the complete variable domain is KAGVTQTPRYLIKTRGQQVTLSCSPISGHRSVSWYQQTPGQGLQFLFEYFSETQRNKGNFPGRFSGRQFSNSRSEMNVSTLELGDSALYLCASSLLPSSTDTQYFGPGTRLTVL.

The chain has TRBV27 and TRBJ2-1, with 7 bases aligning to TRBD1. The CDR3 covers 14 residues. Trimming removed 2 bases from V and 6 bases from J; junction bases left unmatched: 4. Germline V gene sequence: CDR1 MNHEY, CDR2 SMNVEV (reference sequence). CDR3 loop: CASSLRGPRNEQFF. DNA for the CDR3: TGTGCCAGCAGTTTAAGGGGGCCGCGCAATGAGCAGTTCTTC.

Comments on this clone: The sample contains more than one DNA sequence encoding this CDR3. This chain joins TRBV5-6 and TRBJ2-7, with a possible D match to TRBD1 (5 bases). Germline assignment: CDR1 SGHDT and CDR2 YYEEEE. This CDR3 region has 13 residues. Between the trimmed V and J ends, which lost 1 base and 0 bases, there was a span of 5 bases. The CDR3 spells CASSLTGSYEQYF. In DNA form, the CDR3 reads TGTGCCAGCAGCTTGACAGGCTCCTACGAGCAGTACTTC.

The chain carries TRBV19 and TRBJ1-5; no clear D. The CDR3 loop spans 14 amino acids. Germline assignment: CDR1 LNHDA and CDR2 SQIVND (reference sequence). V lost 3 bases to trimming and J lost 2 bases, with 8 bases between them. This CDR3 is CASSMTPGNQPQHF. CDR3 in DNA: TGTGCCAGTAGTATGACCCCGGGCAATCAGCCCCAGCATTTT.

The chain employs TRBV19 and TRBJ1-5; 8 positions match TRBD1. V dropped 3 bases and J dropped 4; count of bases not matched to a gene: 2. CDR1 is LNHDA, CDR2 SQIVND, per germline (reference sequence). This CDR3 is 14 amino acids long. The CDR3: CASSMRTGNQPQHF. CDR3 coding DNA: TGTGCCAGTAGTATGAGGACAGGGAATCAGCCCCAGCATTTT.

V gene TRBV5-1 combines with J gene TRBJ2-3; 7 bases fit TRBD2. This CDR3 is 16 amino acids long. V trimming: 4 bases; J trimming: 2 bases; junction bases outside the gene matches: 10. CDR1 is SGHRS and CDR2 is YFSETQ in the germline V gene. The CDR3 here is CASSPPTSSSTDTQYF. For the CDR3, the DNA is TGCGCCAGCAGCCCTCCGACTAGCAGCTCCACAGATACGCAGTATTTT.

There are a few counts of this clone. This sequence joins TRBV30 and TRBJ1-5; D is perhaps TRBD1 (5 bases). Germline values: CDR1 GTSNPN, CDR2 SVGIG (reference sequence). This CDR3 region has 14 residues. Trimming left V 0 bases short and J 3 bases short, with 9 bases between. The CDR3 loop reads CAWSVEGINQPQHF. In DNA form, the CDR3 reads TGTGCCTGGAGTGTCGAGGGGATCAATCAGCCCCAGCATTTT.

V gene TRBV25-1 combines with J gene TRBJ2-7; D uncertain. The V gene's germline CDR1 is MGHDK and CDR2 SYGVNS. Trimming took 2 bases from V and 5 from J, leaving 16 bases between them. The CDR3 consists of 15 residues. CDR3 amino acids: CASSEGLGYDNEQYF. CDR3 DNA sequence: TGTGCCAGCAGTGAAGGCCTAGGATACGACAACGAGCAGTACTTC.

This chain's CDR3 is CASSFLDRDTEAFF. Written as DNA, the CDR3 is TGTGCCAGCAGTTTCCTGGACAGGGACACTGAAGCTTTCTTT. The gene calls are TRBV5-6 and TRBJ1-1, with 8 bases lining up with TRBD1. V was clipped by 5 bases and J by 3 bases; unmatched bases: 6. The V gene's germline CDR1 is SGHDT and CDR2 YYEEEE. The CDR3 sequence is 14 residues long.

The gene calls are TRBV21-1 and TRBJ2-7; the D call of TRBD2 is as the table states it, not checked on the DNA. TRBV21-1 is an annotated pseudogene. CDR3 size: 14 residues. The DNA for the CDR3 is TGTGCCAGCAGCAAAAAGGGGCTAGCGGGAGAGCAGTACTTC. It translates to CASSKKGLAGEQYF.

The CDR3 loop reads CASSSRDPGTQPQHF. The DNA for the CDR3 is TGTGCCAGTAGTTCGCGGGACCCGGGGACCCAGCCCCAGCATTTT. This chain links TRBV19 with TRBJ1-5, with D tentatively TRBD1 (5 bases). The CDR3 extends over 15 amino acids. Trimming shortened V by 5 bases and J by 7 bases, and 18 bases separated the two germline ends. The germline CDR1 and CDR2 sequences are LNHDA and SQIVND (reference sequence).

The V and J genes are TRBV29-1 and TRBJ2-1; 8 positions match TRBD2. V was clipped by 7 bases and J by 5 bases; unmatched bases: 13. Germline V gene lookup returns CDR1 SQVTM and CDR2 ANQGSEA. The CDR3 length is 15 residues. The CDR3 nucleotides are TGCAGCGCCAAAACCCAAGCGGGAGAGAACAATGAGCAGTTCTTC. Its translation is CSAKTQAGENNEQFF.

The chain joins TRBV5-6 to TRBJ1-2; 8 bases map to TRBD1. This CDR3 region has 15 residues. The V gene end was trimmed by 4 bases and the J gene end by 4 bases; junction bases not matched to a gene: 9. Germline-derived CDR1 and CDR2 are SGHDT and YYEEEE. Here the CDR3 reads CASSPGQEVLYGYTF. The CDR3 coding sequence is TGTGCCAGCAGCCCGGGACAGGAGGTACTCTATGGCTACACCTTC.

The chain employs TRBV9 and TRBJ2-2, with TRBD1 as a possible D gene (6 bases). V gave up 0 bases and J gave up 6 bases, with 18 bases separating them. Germline CDR1 SGDLS, CDR2 YYNGEE. This CDR3 is 17 amino acids long. CDR3 coding DNA: TGTGCCAGCAGCGTAGGAGGGCAGAGGGGGAGCGCCGGGGAGCTGTTTTTT. Amino acids: CASSVGGQRGSAGELFF. Full variable domain (missing parts from reference TRBV9 and TRBJ2-2): DSGVTQTPKHLITATGQRVTLRCSPRSGDLSVYWYQQSLDQGLQFLIQYYNGEERAKGNILERFSAQQFPDLHSELNLSSLELGDSALYFCASSVGGQRGSAGELFFGEGSRLTVL.

The count of this clone is one. The same CDR3 is also encoded by other DNA sequences in this sample. V gene TRBV5-1 combines with J gene TRBJ2-3; 9 bases fit TRBD2. Trimming took 2 bases from V and 4 from J; bases not matched to a gene: 5. CDR3 length: 15 amino acids. The germline gives CDR1 SGHRS, CDR2 YFSETQ. The CDR3 sequence is CASSLLAGVADTQYF. As DNA, the CDR3 is TGCGCCAGCAGCTTATTAGCGGGAGTGGCAGATACGCAGTATTTT.

V and J are TRBV6-6 and TRBJ2-7; D is undetermined. This CDR3 comprises 14 residues. The V end lost 2 bases, the J end lost 9 bases, and 17 bases lay between the germline ends. CDR1 is MNHNY and CDR2 is SVGAGI in the germline V gene (reference sequence). The CDR3 sequence: CASSYPDNNRWQYF. CDR3 DNA: TGTGCCAGCAGTTACCCCGATAATAACCGGTGGCAGTACTTC.

The rearrangement joins TRBV7-2 to TRBJ2-3, with D maybe TRBD2 (6 bases). Germline assignment: CDR1 SGHTA and CDR2 FQGNSA. Between the trimmed V and J ends, which lost 1 base and 2 bases, there was a span of 7 bases. This CDR3 spans 14 amino acids. The CDR3 region is CASSLGGVTDTQYF. The CDR3, as DNA: TGTGCCAGCAGCTTAGGGGGGGTCACAGATACGCAGTATTTT.

V usage is TRBV6-1 and J usage is TRBJ2-5; TRBD1 is a possible D gene (7 bases). The CDR3 extends over 13 amino acids. The germline V and J ends were trimmed by 6 bases and 5 bases, with 13 bases remaining between them. The germline V gene encodes CDR1 MNHNS and CDR2 SASEGT. CDR3 coding DNA: TGTGCCAGCAGCCAACAGGGGAGGGAGACCCAGTACTTC. Its translation: CASSQQGRETQYF.

This chain uses TRBV7-2 with TRBJ2-7; D not resolved. V was shortened by 4 bases and J by 6 bases, with 13 bases between the two germline ends. Per the germline V gene, CDR1 is SGHTA and CDR2 is FQGNSA. The CDR3 has 13 residues. As DNA, the CDR3 is TGTGCCAGCAGCTCGGAGTATCCTCTCGAGCAGTACTTC. Translation: CASSSEYPLEQYF.

The genes are TRBV28 and TRBJ1-2; the D is unclear. Trimming removed 8 bases at V and 4 bases at J, with 17 bases between. Germline V gene data show CDR1 as MDHEN and CDR2 as SYDVKM. CDR3 length: 14 amino acids. The CDR3 here is CASGERARGYGYTF. CDR3 sequence (DNA): TGTGCCAGCGGAGAGAGGGCACGGGGCTATGGCTACACCTTC.

The rearrangement uses TRBV19 and TRBJ2-1, with D possibly TRBD1 on 6 matching bases. The CDR3 covers 15 residues. Deletions cut 3 bases from V and 6 bases from J, with 15 bases between. Germline V lookup: CDR1 LNHDA, CDR2 SQIVND (reference sequence). The CDR3 sequence is CASSILGMTGNEQFF. CDR3 nucleotides: TGTGCCAGTAGTATCCTAGGGATGACAGGCAATGAGCAGTTCTTC.

The V and J genes are TRBV2 and TRBJ2-7; D not resolved. Germline loops: CDR1 SNHLY, CDR2 FYNNEI. CDR3 length: 12 residues. V was clipped by 4 bases and J by 8 bases, with 12 bases between them. CDR3 sequence reads: CASSVRRAQQYF. For the CDR3, the DNA is TGTGCCAGCAGTGTTCGCCGGGCACAGCAGTACTTC.

This clone came up a few times. Other nucleotide sequences in the sample specify the same CDR3. The gene calls are TRBV5-1 and TRBJ2-7, with D maybe TRBD1 (6 bases). The V gene lost 4 bases and the J gene lost 3 bases, with 8 bases spanning the gap. The CDR3 covers 12 residues. Germline assignment: CDR1 SGHRS and CDR2 YFSETQ. The chain's CDR3 is CASSADSYEQYF. CDR3 DNA: TGCGCCAGCAGCGCGGACAGCTACGAGCAGTACTTC.

A single count supports this clone. The sample has other DNA sequences that encode this CDR3 too. The chain recombines TRBV18 with TRBJ2-7; possible D gene TRBD1, 6 bases. V gave up 3 bases and J gave up 4 bases, with 10 bases separating them. The length of the CDR3 is 13 residues. Germline V gives CDR1 KGHSH, CDR2 LQKENI. The CDR3: CASSPGGGYEQYF. The DNA of the CDR3 is TGTGCCAGCTCACCTGGGGGCGGGTACGAGCAGTACTTC.

A single count supports this clone. CDR3: CASRGSNTEAFF. The CDR3 DNA sequence: TGCGCCAGCAGGGGGTCCAACACTGAAGCTTTCTTT. The chain employs TRBV10-1 and TRBJ1-1; D uncertain. Germline CDR1 and CDR2: WNHNN and SYGVQD (reference sequence). There are 12 residues in the CDR3. V lost 6 bases, J lost 2 bases, and 7 bases lay in between.

The J gene is TRBJ2-1, the V gene TRBV19, with a possible D match to TRBD2 (6 bases). Germline values: CDR1 LNHDA, CDR2 SQIVND (reference sequence). The V end lost 7 bases, the J end lost 7 bases, and 35 bases lay between the germline ends. CDR3 length equals 20 residues. This CDR3 is CASNSRVLPNRADGRNEQFF. The CDR3, as DNA: TGTGCCAGTAATTCTCGTGTCTTACCTAACCGGGCCGACGGGAGAAATGAGCAGTTCTTC.